These 11 T cell receptor beta chains were sequenced from one sample in a study of vaccination effects on CD4 cells after COVID-19. What these receptors recognize is not known. Assay used: immunoSEQ multiplex PCR; TCRdb lists only in-frame clones, some missing. Of under 50,000 clones listed, 70% to 75% are singletons. On day 10 of culture, CD4+ T cells were separated out. The material sequenced was CD4+ T cells from PBMCs cultured without peptide, taken before COVID-19 vaccination. The receptor source for this set is a human donor who had a prior SARS-CoV-2 infection.

The chain is built from TRBV6-2 or TRBV6-3 and TRBJ1-5; a weak D match, TRBD1 (6 bases). The CDR3 spans 14 residues. CDR1 is MNHEY, CDR2 SVGEGT, per germline. The V end lost 6 bases, the J end lost 6 bases, and 15 bases lay between the germline ends. In DNA form, the CDR3 reads TGTGCCAGCAGCCAGAGCAACAGGGTTCAGCCCCAGCATTTT. It specifies CASSQSNRVQPQHF.

The chain combines TRBV3-1 (or the pseudogene TRBV3-2) with TRBJ2-3; D is uncertain. CDR3 length: 16 amino acids. Germline CDR1 is LGHDT and CDR2 is YNNKEL (reference sequence). Trimming removed 1 base from V and 4 bases from J, with 15 bases in between. The CDR3, as DNA: TGTGCCAGCAGCCAAGTCGATGAGTTGGTCCCAGATACGCAGTATTTT. Residues: CASSQVDELVPDTQYF.

The J gene is TRBJ1-4, the V gene TRBV11-3; no definite D call. V was pared by 5 bases and J by 7 bases, with 5 bases between. The CDR3 is made up of 11 amino acids. Germline CDR1 SGHNT, CDR2 YENEEA. CDR3 nucleotides: TGTGCCAGCAGCAAAGGTGAAAAACTGTTTTTT. This codes for CASSKGEKLFF. Drawing the rest from reference TRBV11-3 and TRBJ1-4, the complete variable domain is EAGVVQSPRYKIIEKKQPVAFWCNPISGHNTLYWYLQNLGQGPELLIRYENEEAVDDSQLPKDRFSAERLKGVDSTLKIQPAELGDSAVYLCASSKGEKLFFGSGTQLSVL.

The chain combines TRBV11-2 with TRBJ2-1, with D perhaps TRBD1 (6 bases). V lost 4 bases and J 7 bases, leaving 17 bases between the germline ends. The CDR3 runs 15 residues. The germline V gene has CDR1 SGHAT and CDR2 FQNNGV. The CDR3 protein is CASSSLGAGANEQFF. In DNA form, the CDR3 reads TGTGCCAGCAGCTCATTAGGGGCAGGGGCAAATGAGCAGTTCTTC. Combining the CDR3 with reference TRBV11-2 and TRBJ2-1 gives the whole variable domain EAGVAQSPRYKIIEKRQSVAFWCNPISGHATLYWYQQILGQGPKLLIQFQNNGVVDDSQLPKDRFSAERLKGVDSTLKIQPAKLEDSAVYLCASSSLGAGANEQFFGPGTRLTVL.

The chain has TRBV10-3 and TRBJ1-5; D not resolved. With 2 bases removed from V and 1 base from J, the gap between germline ends came to 18 bases. This CDR3 comprises 18 residues. Germline V CDR1 and CDR2: ENHRY, SYGVKD. CDR3 sequence: CAISERAVLGLSNQPQHF. The DNA for the CDR3 is TGTGCCATCAGTGAGAGGGCCGTCCTCGGGTTAAGCAATCAGCCCCAGCATTTT.

The J gene is TRBJ1-6, the V gene TRBV19; possible D gene TRBD1, 5 bases. This CDR3 has 13 residues. Trimming cost V 3 bases and J 6 bases, with 6 bases left between them. Germline CDR1 and CDR2: LNHDA and SQIVND (reference sequence). CDR3 DNA sequence: TGTGCCAGTAGTATTGGGGGTAATTCACCCCTCCACTTT. Amino acids: CASSIGGNSPLHF.

The CDR3 bases are TGTGCCAGCAGCTCTCGCCGGGACAGGGTTTTTTACGAGCAGTACTTC. Protein: CASSSRRDRVFYEQYF. The chain recombines TRBV7-8 with TRBJ2-7; TRBD1 aligns across 9 bases. Germline V gene lookup returns CDR1 SGHVS and CDR2 FQNEAQ. The J segment lost 4 bases and the V segment lost 4 bases, leaving 11 bases of the junction unmatched. The CDR3 sequence is 16 residues long.

The rearrangement uses TRBV6-5 and TRBJ1-4; 11 nucleotides agree with TRBD1. CDR1 and CDR2 from the germline V gene are MNHEY and SVGAGI. The CDR3 has 14 residues. V lost 5 bases, J lost 8 bases, and 4 bases stayed unmatched. The CDR3 sequence: CASSPGQGGEKLFF. The CDR3 bases are TGTGCCAGCAGTCCGGGACAGGGGGGGGAAAAACTGTTTTTT.

This clone appeared once. V usage is TRBV27 and J usage is TRBJ1-1, with no clear D. This CDR3 is 11 amino acids long. Germline V gene data show CDR1 as MNHEY and CDR2 as SMNVEV (reference sequence). Trimming shortened V by 6 bases and J by 0 bases, and 2 bases separated the two germline ends. CDR3 coding DNA: TGTGCCAGCAGAGTGAACACTGAAGCTTTCTTT. This encodes CASRVNTEAFF.

The V call is TRBV6-5, the J call TRBJ1-2, with TRBD1 identical over 7 bases. Germline CDR1 reads MNHEY; CDR2 reads SVGAGI. Germline trimming cut 5 bases from V and 4 bases from J; bases unmatched to any gene: 4. The CDR3 covers 13 residues. The CDR3 protein is CASSQQGTYGYTF. The CDR3 nucleotides are TGTGCCAGCAGTCAACAGGGGACCTATGGCTACACCTTC.

V and J are TRBV4-3 and TRBJ1-5; D not certain. Trimming shortened V by 0 bases and J by 3 bases, and 9 bases separated the two germline ends. The CDR3 sequence is 15 residues long. The germline CDR1 and CDR2 sequences are LGHNA and YSLEER. This chain's CDR3 is CASSQDGQYNQPQHF. The CDR3 coding sequence is TGCGCCAGCAGCCAAGATGGCCAGTACAATCAGCCCCAGCATTTT.